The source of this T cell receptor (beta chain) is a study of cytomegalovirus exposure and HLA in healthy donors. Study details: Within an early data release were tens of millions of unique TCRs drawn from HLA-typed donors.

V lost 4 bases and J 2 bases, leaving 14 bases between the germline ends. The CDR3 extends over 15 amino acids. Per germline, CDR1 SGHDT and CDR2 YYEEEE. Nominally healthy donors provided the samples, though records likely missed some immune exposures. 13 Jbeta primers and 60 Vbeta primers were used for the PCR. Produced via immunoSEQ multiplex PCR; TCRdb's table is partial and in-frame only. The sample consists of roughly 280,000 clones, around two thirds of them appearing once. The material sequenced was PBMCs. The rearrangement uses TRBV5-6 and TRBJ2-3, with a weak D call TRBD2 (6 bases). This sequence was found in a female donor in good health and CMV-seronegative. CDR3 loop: CASSHGRGDTDTQYF. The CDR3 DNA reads TGTGCCAGCAGCCATGGGCGGGGAGACACAGATACGCAGTATTTT.